The rows below give T cell receptor beta chains drawn from one sample of a study of T cell responses to AZD1222 COVID-19 vaccine. Assay: immunoSEQ multiplex PCR; the TCRdb copy retains only in-frame clones and omits some. The sample carries roughly 83,000 clones, 86% recorded once. The sample consisted of peripheral blood, taken on day 0 of AZD1222 vaccination. All receptors derive from an adult in good health. CDR3s include the opening cysteine and the closing phenylalanine or tryptophan. Fields, in order: J gene, clone size, V gene, D gene, CDR3 DNA, CDR3 protein. The D gene is left open where the match is weak. Size is stated for part of the rows, as once, few or many counts, or as a class when the clone is expanded.

>TRBJ1-6|NA|TRBV18|TRBD1
TGTGCCAGCTCACCCTGGACAGGGGTGAATTCACCCCTCCACTTT
CASSPWTGVNSPLHF
>TRBJ2-7|NA|TRBV9|TRBD2
TGTGCCAGCAGCGTGGGACTAGCGGGAGGCGGCTCCTACGAGCAGTACTTC
CASSVGLAGGGSYEQYF
>TRBJ1-1|NA|TRBV15|NA
TGTGCCACCAGCAGAGTGGTAGGGGGAGGCGTGCTGAACACTGAAGCTTTCTTT
CATSRVVGGGVLNTEAFF
>TRBJ2-7|NA|TRBV6-5|NA
TGTGCCACCCCGGGCCCCCGTCTTTTGGAGCAGTACTTC
CATPGPRLLEQYF
>TRBJ1-5|NA|TRBV7-2|NA
TGTGCCAGCAGCTTCGGGGGGAATCAGCCCCAGCATTTT
CASSFGGNQPQHF
>TRBJ2-2|few|TRBV9|NA
TGTGCCAGCAGCCTGACCGGGGAGCTGTTTTTT
CASSLTGELFF
>TRBJ2-6|few|TRBV7-8|NA
TGTGCCAGCAGCTTAGGAACACCAGGGGCCAACGTCCTGACTTTC
CASSLGTPGANVLTF
>TRBJ1-1|NA|TRBV9|NA
TGTGCCAGCAGCGTATCGCTCGCCACAGCGTCGAGTCGTGACACTGAAGCTTTCTTT
CASSVSLATASSRDTEAFF
>TRBJ2-3|few|TRBV5-4|TRBD2
TGTGCCAGCAGCTTGGCGGGACTAGCGGGAGATACGCAGTATTTT
CASSLAGLAGDTQYF
>TRBJ1-5|few|TRBV19|NA
TGTGCCAGTAGTATGCTCGGAGAGGGGAAGGATCAGCCCCAGCATTTT
CASSMLGEGKDQPQHF
>TRBJ2-7|NA|TRBV5-1|NA
TGCGCCAGCAGCCAGGACAGCGCAGGAGGGTACGAGCAGTACTTC
CASSQDSAGGYEQYF
>TRBJ2-7|NA|TRBV7-9|TRBD1
TGTGCCAGCAGCTCCACAGGGGCCGCCTTTATGCAGTACTTC
CASSSTGAAFMQYF
>TRBJ1-1|NA|TRBV6-2/TRBV6-3|TRBD1
TGTGCCAGCAGTTACTCATTAGACAGGGGGCAAACTGAAGCTTTCTTT
CASSYSLDRGQTEAFF
>TRBJ2-3|NA|TRBV21-1|NA
TGTGCCACCTTTAAACAGGGGGACCAAACAGATACGCAGTATTTT
CATFKQGDQTDTQYF
>TRBJ2-7|NA|TRBV5-6|NA
TGTGCCAGCAGCTATTCTAAGGCGGCTAACGAGCAGTACTTC
CASSYSKAANEQYF
>TRBJ2-1|NA|TRBV5-1|TRBD1
TGCGCCAGCAGCCGGGACAGGGGGGCCTACAATGAGCAGTTCTTC
CASSRDRGAYNEQFF
>TRBJ1-1|NA|TRBV2|TRBD1
TGTGCCAGCAGTCTACAGGGGGGTCGGAACACTGAAGCTTTCTTT
CASSLQGGRNTEAFF
>TRBJ2-3|NA|TRBV3-1/TRBV3-2|NA
TGTGCCAGCAGCCAATCTGCCAGCTGGGGGGCAGATACGCAGTATTTT
CASSQSASWGADTQYF
>TRBJ2-7|NA|TRBV7-9|NA
TGTGCCAGCAGCCCCGGACGTATCTACGAGCAGTACTTC
CASSPGRIYEQYF